The 5 T cell receptor beta chains reported below all come from one sample, sequenced in a study of regulatory T cells in long-lasting Graves disease. The TCR beta library used iRepertoire HTBI primers with Arm-PCR amplification of CDR3. In TCRdb, the multiplex PCR reads were re-called with MiXCR into one record per CDR3 protein. In the table there are some 600,000 distinct CDR3 sequences, approximately 16% of which are singletons. Time point in this sample: newly diagnosed GD, antithyroid drugs for less than 3 months. Extracted RNA from PBMCs served as the source of the TCR library. These data also featured in a second study, about T cells in Graves' hyperthyroidism and ophthalmopathy.

The sequenced sample was peripheral blood mononuclear cells (PBMCs), obtained at new diagnosis, from a patient treated with antithyroid drugs. These receptors were obtained from a man aged 18 to 30 with Graves disease.

This clonotype has ten or more counts. V is TRBV20-1 and J is TRBJ1-2; D unclear. Germline assignment: CDR1 DFQATT and CDR2 SNEGSKA (reference sequence). V shed 2 bases and J shed 0 bases, with 10 bases lying between them. The CDR3 is 14 residues long. CDR3 nucleotide sequence: TGCAGTGCTAGAACCCAGGCCACTAACTATGGCTACACCTTC. Translation: CSARTQATNYGYTF.

This clonotype occurred many times. The rearrangement joins TRBV7-2 to TRBJ1-5; unclear D gene. The CDR3 is made up of 13 amino acids. Per the germline V gene, CDR1 is SGHTA and CDR2 is FQGNSA. Deletions cut 5 bases from V and 2 bases from J, with 7 bases between. The CDR3 nucleotides read TGTGCCAGCAGCGCCCAGGGCAATCAGCCCCAGCATTTT. Translating gives CASSAQGNQPQHF.

For this clonotype: Given a much more abundant clone one base away, this may be a read error. This chain joins TRBV3-1 and TRBJ1-1; TRBD1 is a possible D gene (5 bases). Germline CDR1 LGHDT, CDR2 YNNKEL (reference sequence). Trimming removed 4 bases at V and 0 bases at J, with 15 bases between. The CDR3 is 16 amino acids. This CDR3 is CASSRRSLGVNTEAFF. The CDR3 nucleotides are TGTGCCAGCAGCCGACGCTCCCTAGGGGTGAACACTGAAGCTTTCTTT.

Many counts were recorded for this clonotype. The rearrangement uses TRBV20-1 and TRBJ2-3; 9 bases are a match to TRBD1. CDR1 DFQATT and CDR2 SNEGSKA come from the germline V gene (reference sequence). Trimming removed 5 bases from V and 0 bases from J; junction bases left unmatched: 6. CDR3 length: 15 amino acids. As DNA, the CDR3 is TGCAGTGCTCCAAGACAGGGGGGAAGCACAGATACGCAGTATTTT. Translation gives CSAPRQGGSTDTQYF.

This clonotype was detected a few times. CDR3 DNA: TGTGCCAGCTCCCGTCAGGAACATAGCAATCAGCCCCAGCATTTT. Translated, it gives CASSRQEHSNQPQHF. The chain recombines TRBV18 with TRBJ1-5; no definite D call. The germline CDR1 and CDR2 sequences are KGHSH and LQKENI. The ends were cut back, 6 bases at V and 0 bases at J, with 12 bases in the middle. CDR3 length equals 15 residues.